This entry is about one T cell receptor beta chain. As yet, its antigen is unknown. The sample originates from a study of pediatric ulcerative colitis. Whole-study results and caveats: A couple of rectal clonotypes were found only in ulcerative colitis patients, all of them.

Trimming cost V 5 bases and J 3 bases, with 15 bases left between them. The CDR3 consists of 15 residues. Germline V gives CDR1 MNHEY, CDR2 SVGAGI. Method: immunoSEQ multiplex PCR; TCRdb's copy keeps in-frame clones and lacks some. The sample lists about 64,000 clones, 70% to 80% occurring once. The receptor was derived from a boy younger than 18 with moderate ulcerative colitis. Material: blood. The chain couples TRBV6-5 to TRBJ2-3; the D gene could be TRBD1 or TRBD2 (5 bases each). The CDR3: CASSTRDPRTDTQYF. The DNA for the CDR3 is TGTGCCAGCAGTACCCGGGACCCCAGGACAGATACGCAGTATTTT.